This section outlines one T cell receptor beta chain sequence together with its context. Its antigen is unknown. The data stem from a study of identical twins. Points from the study as a whole: Sequences that were out-of-frame, alpha and twin-shared displayed an excess of low generation probability. With abundant cord blood beta clonotypes, insertions were fewer; memory repertoires showed no such pattern. Out-of-frame beta chain sequences displayed weaker excess sharing between twins.

The CDR3 extends over 14 amino acids. V lost 3 bases to trimming and J lost 4 bases, with 12 bases between them. In germline, CDR1 is MGHRA, CDR2 YSYEKL. Template switching supplied a universal primer site; unique molecular identifiers were carried on the cDNA. MiXCR was run by TCRdb on the 5' RACE reads, yielding one entry per CDR3 protein. The sample lists around 1.7 million distinct CDR3 sequences; about 30% were seen once. The sequenced sample was cord blood. V is TRBV4-1 and J is TRBJ1-1; TRBD1 might be the D (5 bases). The receptor comes from a newborn girl in good health. In DNA, the CDR3 is TGCGCCAGCAGCCAGGGGGAGCGGGGCACTGAAGCTTTCTTT. Its protein is CASSQGERGTEAFF.